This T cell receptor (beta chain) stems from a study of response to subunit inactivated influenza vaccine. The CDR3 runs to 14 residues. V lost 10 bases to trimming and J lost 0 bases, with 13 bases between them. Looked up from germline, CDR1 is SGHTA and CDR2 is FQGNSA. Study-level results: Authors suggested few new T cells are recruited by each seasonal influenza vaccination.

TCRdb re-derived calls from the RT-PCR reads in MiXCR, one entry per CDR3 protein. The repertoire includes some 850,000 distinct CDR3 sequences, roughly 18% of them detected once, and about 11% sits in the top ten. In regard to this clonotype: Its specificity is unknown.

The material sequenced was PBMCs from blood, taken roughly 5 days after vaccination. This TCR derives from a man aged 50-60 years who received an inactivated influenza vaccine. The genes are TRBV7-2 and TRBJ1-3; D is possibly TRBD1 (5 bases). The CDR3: CAIPTVRSGNTIYF. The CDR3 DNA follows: TGTGCCATCCCGACAGTTCGCTCTGGAAACACCATATATTTT.